This TCR beta chain was recovered during a study of cytomegalovirus exposure and HLA in healthy donors. Whole-study findings and limits: The study had only CMV serostatus as immune exposure information.

As regards this clone: No antigen is known for it.

The study ran its PCR with 60 Vbeta and 13 Jbeta primers. Assay: immunoSEQ multiplex PCR; the TCRdb copy retains only in-frame clones and omits some. The table has 150,000 to 200,000 clones, approximately 86% seen once. V gave up 1 base and J gave up 3 bases; unmatched junction bases: 6. This CDR3 has 16 residues. In germline, CDR1 is SQVTM, CDR2 ANQGSEA. At the time of sampling, donors were nominally healthy, though unrecorded immune exposures were likely. The chain uses TRBV29-1 and TRBJ2-3; TRBD2 agrees at 11 bases. The receptor comes from a woman aged 18-29 years in good health and CMV-seronegative. Sequencing input: PBMCs. The CDR3 DNA reads TGCAGCGTTGAAGGGACGACTAGCGGGGAAACAGATACGCAGTATTTT. This codes for CSVEGTTSGETDTQYF.